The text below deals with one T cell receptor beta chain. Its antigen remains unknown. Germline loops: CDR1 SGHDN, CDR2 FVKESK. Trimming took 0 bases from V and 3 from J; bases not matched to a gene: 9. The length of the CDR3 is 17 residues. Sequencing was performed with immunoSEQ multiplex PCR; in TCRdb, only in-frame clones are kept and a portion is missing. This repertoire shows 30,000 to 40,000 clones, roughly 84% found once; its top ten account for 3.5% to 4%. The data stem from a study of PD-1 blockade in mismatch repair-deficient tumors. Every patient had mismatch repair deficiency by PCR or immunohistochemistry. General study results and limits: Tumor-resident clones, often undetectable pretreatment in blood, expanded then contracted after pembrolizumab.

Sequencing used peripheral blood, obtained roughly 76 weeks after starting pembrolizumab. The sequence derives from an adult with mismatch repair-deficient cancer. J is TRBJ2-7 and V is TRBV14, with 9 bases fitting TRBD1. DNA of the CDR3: TGTGCCAGCAGCCAAGATCAAACCGGGACAGGGCTCTACGAGCAGTACTTC. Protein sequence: CASSQDQTGTGLYEQYF.